The 7 T cell receptor beta chains below all came from one sample that was sequenced in a study of blood T cell repertoires in COVID-19. Sequenced by immunoSEQ multiplex PCR; TCRdb stores in-frame clones only, minus some. The sample holds about 170,000 clones, around 91% seen once. Sample: PBMCs or T cells enriched from blood (not recorded which). These receptors came from a woman aged 18-29 years who had recovered from COVID-19.

Only one count was recorded for this clone. The chain recombines TRBV27 with TRBJ2-1; maybe TRBD2 (5 bases). This CDR3 is 12 amino acids long. The V end lost 5 bases, the J end lost 10 bases, and 12 bases lay between the germline ends. Germline loops: CDR1 MNHEY, CDR2 SMNVEV (reference sequence). The CDR3 protein is CASSIGLREQFF. CDR3 DNA sequence: TGTGCCAGCAGTATTGGACTGCGCGAGCAGTTCTTC.

The CDR3 DNA is TGTGCCAGCAGTGACCGATCGCCTCGGGGGGCGAGGGAAAAGGTTGACGAGCAGTACTTC. Its protein is CASSDRSPRGAREKVDEQYF. The chain has TRBV6-4 and TRBJ2-7; a possible D gene is TRBD2 (7 bases). The CDR3 is made up of 20 amino acids. CDR1 and CDR2 (germline): MRHNA, SNTAGT. The V end was cut by 2 bases, the J end by 5 bases, with 31 bases between.

V usage is TRBV28 and J usage is TRBJ2-1; no reliable D call. Germline V gene data show CDR1 as MDHEN and CDR2 as SYDVKM. V was trimmed by 6 bases and J by 10 bases, leaving 19 bases between them. This CDR3 comprises 14 residues. The CDR3: CASRSSGGLWEQFF. CDR3 DNA: TGTGCCAGCAGATCATCGGGTGGTCTCTGGGAGCAGTTCTTC.

The rearrangement links TRBV2 to TRBJ1-1, with D possibly TRBD1 on 5 matching bases. The CDR3 is 14 residues long. Germline-derived CDR1 and CDR2 are SNHLY and FYNNEI. V lost 2 bases and J lost 3, with 10 bases in between. This CDR3 is CASSERIGDTEAFF. CDR3 nucleotide sequence: TGTGCCAGCAGTGAACGTATAGGGGACACTGAAGCTTTCTTT.

The rearrangement joins TRBV28 to TRBJ2-1, with D perhaps matching TRBD2 (6 bases). This CDR3 is built from 14 residues. V was pared by 5 bases and J by 7 bases, with 15 bases between. Germline V gives CDR1 MDHEN, CDR2 SYDVKM. Written as DNA, the CDR3 is TGTGCCAGCAGTCCCGGGAGCGGTTGGAATGAGCAGTTCTTC. Residues: CASSPGSGWNEQFF. The full variable domain, with the rest looked up from reference TRBV28 and TRBJ2-1, is DVKVTQSSRYLVKRTGEKVFLECVQDMDHENMFWYRQDPGLGLRLIYFSYDVKMKEKGDIPEGYSVSREKKERFSLILESASTNQTSMYLCASSPGSGWNEQFFGPGTRLTVL.

Of note for this clone: An end of the junction differs from the germline gene, which may be a read error. In DNA, the CDR3 is TGTGCCAGCAGTTTAGCCAATTTCGCGCTCTCCTACAATGAGCAGTTCTTC. This gives the protein CASSLANFALSYNEQFF. The chain carries TRBV7-8 and TRBJ2-1; D uncertain. Germline V gene lookup returns CDR1 SGHVS and CDR2 FQNEAQ. The length of the CDR3 is 17 residues.

The chain has TRBV4-2 and TRBJ2-7; 9 positions match TRBD1. This CDR3 has 16 residues. Germline V gives CDR1 LGHNA, CDR2 YNFKEQ. The junction had 9 bases not matched to a gene; V was cut back by 3 bases and J by 3 bases. CDR3 in DNA: TGTGCCAGCAGCCATGGCTCCGGGACAGGGTTCTACGAGCAGTACTTC. Translated: CASSHGSGTGFYEQYF.